These T cell receptor beta chains were read from a single sample in a study of blood T cell repertoires in COVID-19. Measured with immunoSEQ multiplex PCR; TCRdb has only the in-frame clones, and not every one. The sample includes about 170,000 clones, approximately 79% of them seen just once. Sequenced: peripheral blood. These receptors were obtained from a middle-aged woman with COVID-19, enrolled during active disease. Both conserved end residues are part of each CDR3. A D gene is named only where the DNA matches it firmly. Rows may omit the clone size; those that give it use once, few, many or a size class.

size	J	D	V	CDR3	DNA
.	TRBJ2-7	TRBD1	TRBV18	CASSPNRGYEQYF	TGTGCCAGCTCACCGAACAGGGGGTACGAGCAGTACTTC
once	TRBJ1-2	.	TRBV21-1	CASSKPARDYGYTF	TGTGCCAGCAGCAAACCCGCCAGGGACTATGGCTACACCTTC
few	TRBJ1-4	TRBD1	TRBV5-4	CASSLGRGTEKLFF	TGTGCCAGCAGCTTGGGCAGGGGGACCGAAAAACTGTTTTTT
.	TRBJ1-1	.	TRBV27	CASSPGGPQGTWGTNTEAFF	TGTGCCAGCAGTCCGGGTGGGCCGCAGGGGACATGGGGGACGAACACTGAAGCTTTCTTT
once	TRBJ1-6	.	TRBV9	CASSVGRGGYSPLHF	TGTGCCAGCAGCGTGGGCAGAGGAGGGTATTCACCCCTCCACTTT
.	TRBJ1-5	.	TRBV6-5	CASSYDGGAKPQHF	TGTGCCAGCAGTTACGACGGGGGGGCGAAGCCCCAGCATTTT
.	TRBJ1-2	.	TRBV28	CASSHTYGYTF	TGTGCCAGCAGCCACACATATGGCTACACCTTC
.	TRBJ1-6	TRBD1	TRBV6-1	CASSEQDRGLNSPLHF	TGTGCCAGCAGTGAACAGGACAGGGGGCTAAATTCACCCCTCCACTTT
.	TRBJ2-6	TRBD1	TRBV7-9	CASSPAGTGTGANVLTF	TGTGCCAGCAGCCCAGCAGGGACAGGGACTGGGGCCAACGTCCTGACTTTC
.	TRBJ1-1	.	TRBV3-1/TRBV3-2	CASSSMNTEAFF	TGTGCCAGCAGCTCCATGAACACTGAAGCTTTCTTT
.	TRBJ1-6	.	TRBV10-3	CAISESDNSPLHF	TGTGCCATCAGTGAGTCCGATAATTCACCCCTCCACTTT
.	TRBJ2-2	TRBD2	TRBV5-5	CASSSTRAGGANTGELFF	TGTGCCAGCAGCTCCACTAGAGCGGGGGGGGCGAACACCGGGGAGCTGTTTTTT